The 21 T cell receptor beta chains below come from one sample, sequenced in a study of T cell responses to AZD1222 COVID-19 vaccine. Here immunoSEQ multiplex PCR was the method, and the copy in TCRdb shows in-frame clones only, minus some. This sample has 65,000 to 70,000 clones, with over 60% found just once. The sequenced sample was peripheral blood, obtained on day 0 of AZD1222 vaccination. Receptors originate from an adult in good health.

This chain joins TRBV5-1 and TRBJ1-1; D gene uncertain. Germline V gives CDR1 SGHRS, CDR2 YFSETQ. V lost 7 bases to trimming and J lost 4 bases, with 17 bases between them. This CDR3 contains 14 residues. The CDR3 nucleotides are TGCGCCAGCGGCTGGGGTGGAGTGAGCACTGAAGCTTTCTTT. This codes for CASGWGGVSTEAFF.

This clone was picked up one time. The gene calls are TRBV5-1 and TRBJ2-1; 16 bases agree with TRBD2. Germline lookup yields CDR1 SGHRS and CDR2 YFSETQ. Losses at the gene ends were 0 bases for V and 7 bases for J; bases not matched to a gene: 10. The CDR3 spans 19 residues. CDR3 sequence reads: CASSLDRGTSGGVGNEQFF. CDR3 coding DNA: TGCGCCAGCAGCTTGGATCGCGGGACTAGCGGGGGGGTTGGGAATGAGCAGTTCTTC.

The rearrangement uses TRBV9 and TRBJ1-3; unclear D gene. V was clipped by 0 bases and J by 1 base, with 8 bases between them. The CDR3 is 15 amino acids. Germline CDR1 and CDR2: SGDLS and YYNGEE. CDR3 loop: CASSVDSGSGNTIYF. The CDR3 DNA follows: TGTGCCAGCAGCGTAGATAGTGGTTCTGGAAACACCATATATTTT.

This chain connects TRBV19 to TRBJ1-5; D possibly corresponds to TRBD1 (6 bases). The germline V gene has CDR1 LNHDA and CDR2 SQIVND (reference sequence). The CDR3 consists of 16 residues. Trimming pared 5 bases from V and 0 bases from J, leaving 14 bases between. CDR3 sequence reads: CASSARTDYSNQPQHF. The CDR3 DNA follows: TGTGCCAGTAGTGCCAGGACAGACTATAGCAATCAGCCCCAGCATTTT.

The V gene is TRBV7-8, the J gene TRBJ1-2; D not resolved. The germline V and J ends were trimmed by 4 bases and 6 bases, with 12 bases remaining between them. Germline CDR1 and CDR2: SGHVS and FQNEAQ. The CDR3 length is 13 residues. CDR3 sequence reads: CASSSDYGDGYTF. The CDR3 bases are TGTGCCAGCAGCTCCGATTACGGGGATGGCTACACCTTC.

CDR3 sequence reads: CASSTTTDSKETQYF. The CDR3, as DNA: TGTGCCAGCTCAACTACGACAGATTCCAAAGAGACCCAGTACTTC. The chain carries TRBV18 and TRBJ2-5; D may be TRBD1 (5 bases). CDR1 is KGHSH, CDR2 LQKENI, per germline. Trimming left V 5 bases short and J 3 bases short, with 16 bases between. This CDR3 has 15 amino acids.

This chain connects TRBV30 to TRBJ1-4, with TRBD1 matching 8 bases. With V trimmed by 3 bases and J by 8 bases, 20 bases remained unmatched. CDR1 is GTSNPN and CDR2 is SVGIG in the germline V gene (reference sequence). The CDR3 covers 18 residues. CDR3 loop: CAWSAFLPGQDGNEKLFF. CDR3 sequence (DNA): TGTGCCTGGAGCGCTTTTTTGCCGGGACAGGATGGTAACGAAAAACTGTTTTTT. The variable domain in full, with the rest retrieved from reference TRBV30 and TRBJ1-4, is SQTIHQWPATLVQPVGSPLSLECTVEGTSNPNLYWYRQAAGRGLQLLFYSVGIGQISSEVPQNLSASRPQDRQFILSSKKLLLSDSGFYLCAWSAFLPGQDGNEKLFFGSGTQLSVL.

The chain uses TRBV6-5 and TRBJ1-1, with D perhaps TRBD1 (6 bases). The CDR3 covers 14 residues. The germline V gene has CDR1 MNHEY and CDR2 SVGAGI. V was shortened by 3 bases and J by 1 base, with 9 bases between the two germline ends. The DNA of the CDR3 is TGTGCCAGCAGTTATTTACAGGGGAACACTGAAGCTTTCTTT. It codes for CASSYLQGNTEAFF.

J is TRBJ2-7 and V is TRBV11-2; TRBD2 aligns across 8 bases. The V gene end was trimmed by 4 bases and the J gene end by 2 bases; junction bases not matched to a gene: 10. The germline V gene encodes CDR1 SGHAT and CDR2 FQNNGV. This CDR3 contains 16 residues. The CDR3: CASSSVTSGYTYEQYF. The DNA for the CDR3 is TGTGCCAGCAGCTCAGTAACTAGCGGCTATACCTACGAGCAGTACTTC.

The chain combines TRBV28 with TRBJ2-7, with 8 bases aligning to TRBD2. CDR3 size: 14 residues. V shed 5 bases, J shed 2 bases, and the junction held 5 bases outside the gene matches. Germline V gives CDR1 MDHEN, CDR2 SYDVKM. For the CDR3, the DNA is TGTGCCAGCAGTAAAACGGGGGGGACCTACGAGCAGTACTTC. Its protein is CASSKTGGTYEQYF.

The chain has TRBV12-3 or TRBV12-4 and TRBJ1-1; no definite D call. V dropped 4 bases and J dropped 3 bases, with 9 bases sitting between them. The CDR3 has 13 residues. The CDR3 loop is CASSYGLYTEAFF. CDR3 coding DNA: TGTGCCAGCAGTTACGGGCTCTACACTGAAGCTTTCTTT.

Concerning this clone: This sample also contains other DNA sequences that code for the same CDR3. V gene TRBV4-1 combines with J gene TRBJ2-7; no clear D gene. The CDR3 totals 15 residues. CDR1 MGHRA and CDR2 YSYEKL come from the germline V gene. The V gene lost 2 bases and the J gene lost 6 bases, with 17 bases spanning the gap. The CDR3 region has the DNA TGCGCCAGCAGCCAACTTGGGATAAGTGGAAGCGAGCAGTACTTC. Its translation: CASSQLGISGSEQYF.

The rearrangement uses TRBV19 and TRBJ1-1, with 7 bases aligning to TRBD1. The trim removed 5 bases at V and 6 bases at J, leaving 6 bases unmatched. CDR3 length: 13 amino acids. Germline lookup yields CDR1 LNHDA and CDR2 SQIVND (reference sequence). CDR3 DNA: TGTGCCAGTAGTCGACAGGGACCCCCTGAAGCTTTCTTT. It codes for CASSRQGPPEAFF.

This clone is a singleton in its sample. CDR3 DNA: TGTGCCAGCAGCGCGACAGGGAGGGGGCCCCAGCATTTT. Protein product: CASSATGRGPQHF. V is TRBV7-8 and J is TRBJ1-5, with 7 positions matching TRBD1. The V gene's germline CDR1 is SGHVS and CDR2 FQNEAQ. There are 13 residues in the CDR3. Germline trimming cut 5 bases from V and 9 bases from J; bases unmatched to any gene: 7.

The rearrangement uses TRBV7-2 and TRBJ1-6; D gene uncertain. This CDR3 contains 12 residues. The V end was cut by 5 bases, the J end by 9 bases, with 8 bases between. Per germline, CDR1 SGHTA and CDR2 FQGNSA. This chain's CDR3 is CASSQLPSPLHF. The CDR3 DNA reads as TGTGCCAGCAGCCAACTCCCTTCACCCCTCCACTTT.

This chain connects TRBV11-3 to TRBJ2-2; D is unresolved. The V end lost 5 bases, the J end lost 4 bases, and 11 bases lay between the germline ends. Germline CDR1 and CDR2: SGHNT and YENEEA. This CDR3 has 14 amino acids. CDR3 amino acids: CASSKDGPTGELFF. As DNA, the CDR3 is TGTGCCAGCAGCAAGGACGGACCCACCGGGGAGCTGTTTTTT.

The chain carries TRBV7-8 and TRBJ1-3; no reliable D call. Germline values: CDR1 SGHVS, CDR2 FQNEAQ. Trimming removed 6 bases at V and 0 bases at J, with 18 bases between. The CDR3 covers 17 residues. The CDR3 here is CASRKSEDWNSGNTIYF. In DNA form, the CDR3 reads TGTGCCAGCAGGAAATCAGAGGACTGGAACTCTGGAAACACCATATATTTT.

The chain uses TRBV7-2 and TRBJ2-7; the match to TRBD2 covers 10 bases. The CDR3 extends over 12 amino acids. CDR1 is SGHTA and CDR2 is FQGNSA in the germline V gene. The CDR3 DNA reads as TGTGCGGTACCAGCGGGGGGGAGCGAGCAGTACTTC. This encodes CAVPAGGSEQYF. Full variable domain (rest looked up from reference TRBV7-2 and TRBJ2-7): GAGVSQSPSNKVTEKGKDVELRCDPISGHTALYWYRQSLGQGLEFLIYFQGNSAPDKSGLPSDRFSAERTGGSVSTLTIQRTQQEDSAVYLCAVPAGGSEQYFGPGTRLTVT.

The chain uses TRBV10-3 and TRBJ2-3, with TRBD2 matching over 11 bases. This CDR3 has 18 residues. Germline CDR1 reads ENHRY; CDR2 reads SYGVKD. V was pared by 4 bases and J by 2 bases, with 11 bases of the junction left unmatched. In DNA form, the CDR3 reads TGTGCCATCAGTGCGACTAGCGGGGTGACGGGTTTCACAGATACGCAGTATTTT. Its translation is CAISATSGVTGFTDTQYF.

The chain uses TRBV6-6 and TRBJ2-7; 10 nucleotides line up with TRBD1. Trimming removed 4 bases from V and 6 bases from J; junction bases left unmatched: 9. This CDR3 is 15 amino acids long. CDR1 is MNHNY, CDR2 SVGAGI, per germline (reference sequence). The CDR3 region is CASSSGTGVLVEQYF. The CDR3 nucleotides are TGTGCCAGCAGTTCCGGGACAGGGGTATTAGTCGAGCAGTACTTC.

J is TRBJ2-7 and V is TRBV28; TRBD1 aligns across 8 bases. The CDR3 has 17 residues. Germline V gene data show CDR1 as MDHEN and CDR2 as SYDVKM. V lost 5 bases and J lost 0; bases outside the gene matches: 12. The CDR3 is CASSLRTGKTDSYEQYF. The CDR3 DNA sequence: TGTGCCAGCAGTCTCCGGACAGGGAAAACTGACTCCTACGAGCAGTACTTC.